A single sample is the source of the 18 T cell receptor beta chains below, sequenced in a study of shared clonotypes between healthy human individuals. Naivety among CD8 cells was defined by CD45RO negativity and positive CCR7 selection, thereby excluding terminally differentiated effector memory CD45RA+ cells. TCRdb's table, derived via immunoSEQ multiplex PCR, lists solely in-frame clones and lacks some. Among approximately 2,000,000 clones listed, just under 95% were seen once. Sample: naive CD8+ T cells from PBMCs. These receptors were collected from a man between 18 and 29 years old in good health. Some clones in this sample may be carry-over from other donors' samples.

This chain connects TRBV4-2 to TRBJ2-1, with 11 bases fitting TRBD2. The CDR3 runs to 17 residues. Germline loops: CDR1 LGHNA, CDR2 YNFKEQ. Losses at the gene ends were 0 bases for V and 4 bases for J; bases not matched to a gene: 5. CDR3 bases: TGTGCCAGCAGCCAAGATCTACTAGCGGGAGTTTACAATGAGCAGTTCTTC. It codes for CASSQDLLAGVYNEQFF.

Only one count was recorded for this clone. This chain joins TRBV28 and TRBJ1-1; D gene uncertain. Germline V gene data show CDR1 as MDHEN and CDR2 as SYDVKM. The CDR3 has 14 amino acids. V was clipped by 6 bases and J by 8 bases, with 19 bases between them. The CDR3 sequence: CASSQALDSLEAFF. The CDR3, as DNA: TGTGCCAGCAGCCAAGCCCTGGACTCCCTGGAAGCTTTCTTT.

The CDR3 bases are TGCGCCAGCAGCCTACCTCCGATTAGCGGGAGGAGCGGGGAGCTGTTTTTT. The encoded protein is CASSLPPISGRSGELFF. The chain employs TRBV4-1 and TRBJ2-2; 10 positions match TRBD2. CDR1 is MGHRA and CDR2 is YSYEKL in the germline V gene. After removal of 4 bases from V and 7 bases from J, the junction contained 12 bases not matched to a gene. There are 17 residues in the CDR3.

V and J are TRBV5-1 and TRBJ2-6; 11 bases match TRBD1. V lost 2 bases and J lost 0; bases outside the gene matches: 7. CDR3 size: 19 residues. CDR1 is SGHRS, CDR2 YFSETQ, per germline. In DNA form, the CDR3 reads TGCGCCAGCAGCTTTTCGGACAGGGGGCGAACCTCTGGGGCCAACGTCCTGACTTTC. Protein product: CASSFSDRGRTSGANVLTF.

V usage is TRBV29-1 and J usage is TRBJ1-1; D not resolved. Trimming pared 4 bases from V and 0 bases from J, leaving 15 bases between. CDR3 length: 15 amino acids. Germline V gene lookup returns CDR1 SQVTM and CDR2 ANQGSEA. The CDR3, as DNA: TGCAGCGTTGGGTCGGAGCTCAAGCTGAACACTGAAGCTTTCTTT. This encodes CSVGSELKLNTEAFF. Drawing the rest from reference TRBV29-1 and TRBJ1-1, the complete variable domain is SAVISQKPSRDICQRGTSLTIQCQVDSQVTMMFWYRQQPGQSLTLIATANQGSEATYESGFVIDKFPISRPNLTFSTLTVSNMSPEDSSIYLCSVGSELKLNTEAFFGQGTRLTVV.

V usage is TRBV28 and J usage is TRBJ2-2, with 7 nucleotides matching TRBD2. This CDR3 has 14 residues. Per the germline V gene, CDR1 is MDHEN and CDR2 is SYDVKM. With 5 bases clipped from V and 6 bases from J, the junction kept 6 bases outside the gene matches. Here the CDR3 reads CASSPRTSSGELFF. CDR3 DNA sequence: TGTGCCAGCAGTCCTCGGACTAGTTCCGGGGAGCTGTTTTTT. Looking up the rest from reference TRBV28 and TRBJ2-2 gives the full variable domain: DVKVTQSSRYLVKRTGEKVFLECVQDMDHENMFWYRQDPGLGLRLIYFSYDVKMKEKGDIPEGYSVSREKKERFSLILESASTNQTSMYLCASSPRTSSGELFFGEGSRLTVL.

The V call is TRBV5-1, the J call TRBJ2-1; a weak D match, TRBD2 (6 bases). This CDR3 spans 13 amino acids. CDR1 and CDR2 from the germline V gene are SGHRS and YFSETQ. Between the trimmed V and J ends, which lost 1 base and 10 bases, there was a span of 12 bases. Here the CDR3 DNA reads TGCGCCAGCAGCTTGAGGTCGGGGGTAGAGCAGTTCTTC. Protein: CASSLRSGVEQFF.

The chain combines TRBV19 with TRBJ2-1; 11 nucleotides align to TRBD2. V shed 3 bases and J 5 bases; nucleotides not matched to a gene: 3. Looked up from germline, CDR1 is LNHDA and CDR2 is SQIVND (reference sequence). The length of the CDR3 is 15 residues. The CDR3 DNA follows: TGTGCCAGTAGTATGATAGCGGGAGGGCACAATGAGCAGTTCTTC. It is translated as CASSMIAGGHNEQFF.

The chain carries TRBV29-1 and TRBJ1-1, with no clear D. V was trimmed by 4 bases and J by 3 bases, leaving 6 bases between them. Germline values: CDR1 SQVTM, CDR2 ANQGSEA. The length of the CDR3 is 11 residues. CDR3 coding DNA: TGCAGCGTTGCCCAAGACACTGAAGCTTTCTTT. It is translated as CSVAQDTEAFF.

The J gene is TRBJ2-5, the V gene TRBV25-1; D call uncertain. TRBJ2-7 matches the DNA end more closely, so the J call is doubtful. The CDR3 has 16 amino acids. Germline V gene lookup returns CDR1 MGHDK and CDR2 SYGVNS. The CDR3 spells CASSESRSVRPYEQYF. The CDR3 bases are TGTGCCAGCAGTGAATCTCGATCCGTTCGGCCCTACGAGCAGTACTTC.

The gene calls are TRBV7-9 and TRBJ2-1; TRBD2 might be the D (6 bases). V was shortened by 4 bases and J by 0 bases, with 16 bases between the two germline ends. The CDR3 is 17 residues long. Germline V gene data show CDR1 as SEHNR and CDR2 as FQNEAQ (reference sequence). The CDR3 spells CASSSDRGTRSYNEQFF. The CDR3 coding sequence is TGTGCCAGCAGCTCGGACCGCGGGACCCGCTCCTACAATGAGCAGTTCTTC.

The V and J genes are TRBV28 and TRBJ2-5; tentative D call: TRBD2 (6 bases). The J call is doubtful: the DNA matches TRBJ2-7 better. The CDR3 is 15 amino acids. Germline V gene data show CDR1 as MDHEN and CDR2 as SYDVKM. The CDR3 sequence: CASSTLALLTYEQYF. CDR3 in DNA: TGTGCCAGCAGTACTCTAGCGCTCCTAACCTACGAGCAGTACTTC.

The chain joins TRBV23-1 to TRBJ2-7; no definite D call. TRBV23-1 is an ORF, and what it does is uncertain. The CDR3 spans 14 residues. V was cut by 0 bases and J by 3 bases, with 9 bases left in between. The CDR3 DNA reads as TGCGCCAGCAGTCAATCCGTAGGGATCTACGAGCAGTACTTC. It specifies CASSQSVGIYEQYF.

The chain uses TRBV7-9 and TRBJ2-7; weak D call: TRBD1 (6 bases). The CDR3 is 15 amino acids. Germline assignment: CDR1 SEHNR and CDR2 FQNEAQ (reference sequence). Trimming stripped 6 bases from V and 4 bases from J, with 19 bases between. The CDR3 DNA follows: TGTGCCAGCAGAGGGACAAAGGGGACCAATTACGAGCAGTACTTC. This gives the protein CASRGTKGTNYEQYF.

The chain joins TRBV4-1 to TRBJ2-5; D not certain. CDR1 is MGHRA and CDR2 is YSYEKL in the germline V gene. CDR3 length: 15 residues. V was cut by 0 bases and J by 5 bases, with 13 bases left in between. The CDR3 coding sequence is TGCGCCAGCAGCCAAGATGTGGCCAACCGGGAGACCCAGTACTTC. It yields the protein CASSQDVANRETQYF.

V usage is TRBV28 and J usage is TRBJ1-1; D gene unclear. Trimming removed 5 bases at V and 6 bases at J, with 16 bases between. The CDR3 contains 14 residues. Germline CDR1 is MDHEN and CDR2 is SYDVKM. The CDR3 region has the DNA TGTGCCAGCAGTCCCTTGTCCCGGGTCTCTGAAGCTTTCTTT. Encoded protein: CASSPLSRVSEAFF.

The rearrangement links TRBV6-5 to TRBJ2-1; D unclear. This CDR3 is built from 15 residues. Trimming cost V 6 bases and J 0 bases, with 12 bases left between them. Germline loops: CDR1 MNHEY, CDR2 SVGAGI. The CDR3 region is CASSYSTYSYNEQFF. CDR3 nucleotide sequence: TGTGCCAGCAGCTATTCTACGTACTCCTACAATGAGCAGTTCTTC.

The chain is built from TRBV27 and TRBJ2-1, with a possible D match to TRBD1 (5 bases). Trimming left V 8 bases short and J 0 bases short, with 11 bases between. This CDR3 has 14 residues. The germline gives CDR1 MNHEY, CDR2 SMNVEV (reference sequence). Here the CDR3 DNA reads TGTGCCAGCCGCTGGGGCGTCTCCTACAATGAGCAGTTCTTC. This codes for CASRWGVSYNEQFF.